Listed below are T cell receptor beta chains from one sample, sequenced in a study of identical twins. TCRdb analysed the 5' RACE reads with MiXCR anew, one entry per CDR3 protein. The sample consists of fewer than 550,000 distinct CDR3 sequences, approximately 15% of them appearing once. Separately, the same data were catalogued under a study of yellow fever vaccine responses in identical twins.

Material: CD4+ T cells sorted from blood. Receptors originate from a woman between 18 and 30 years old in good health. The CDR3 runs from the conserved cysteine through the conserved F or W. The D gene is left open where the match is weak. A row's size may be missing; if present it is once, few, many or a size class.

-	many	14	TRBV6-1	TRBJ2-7	TGTGCCAGCAGTCAGCGGACGGAGTCCTACGAGCAGTACTTC	CASSQRTESYEQYF
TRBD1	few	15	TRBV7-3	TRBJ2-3	TGTGCCAGCAGCTCCCAGGGGGTCGAGGCAAATACGCAGTATTTT	CASSSQGVEANTQYF
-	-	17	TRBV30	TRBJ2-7	TGTGCCTGGAGTGTATCAGGGGCCGCGGGGAGCTCCTACGAGCAGTACTTC	CAWSVSGAAGSSYEQYF
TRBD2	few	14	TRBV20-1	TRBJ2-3	TGCAGTGCTTGGACTAGCGGGAGGGTGGATACGCAGTATTTT	CSAWTSGRVDTQYF
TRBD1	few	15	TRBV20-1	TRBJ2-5	TGCAGTGCTAGGTCCCCGGGACAGGGGTTAGAGACCCAGTACTTC	CSARSPGQGLETQYF
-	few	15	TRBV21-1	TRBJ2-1	TGTGCCAGCAGCAATACAGCGGGGGGTTACCATGAGCAGTTCTTC	CASSNTAGGYHEQFF
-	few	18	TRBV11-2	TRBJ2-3	TGTGCCAGCAGCTTAGTTAAACTTGGGGAGAAAGGCACAGATACGCAGTATTTT	CASSLVKLGEKGTDTQYF
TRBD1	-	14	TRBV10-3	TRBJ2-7	TGTGCCATCAGCGCGACAGGGGGGATCGACGAGCACTACTTC	CAISATGGIDEHYF
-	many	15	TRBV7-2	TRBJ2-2	TGTGCCAGCAGCTTGTACAGTGGCTTGACCGGGGAGCTGTTTTTT	CASSLYSGLTGELFF
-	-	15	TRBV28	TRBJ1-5	TGTGCCAGCAGTTTTCCAGGGTCCATCAATCAGCCCCAGCATTTT	CASSFPGSINQPQHF
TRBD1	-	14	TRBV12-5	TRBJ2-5	TGTGCTAGTGGTTTGGAGACAGGGGAGGAGACCCAGTACTTC	CASGLETGEETQYF
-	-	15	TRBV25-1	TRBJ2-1	TGTGCCAGCAGCCCCCGCGGGGCGGTGCAGGGTGAGCAGTTCTTC	CASSPRGAVQGEQFF
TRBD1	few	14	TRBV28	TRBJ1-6	TGTGCCAGCAGCCAGGGGACAGGTGGCTCACCCCTCCACTTT	CASSQGTGGSPLHF
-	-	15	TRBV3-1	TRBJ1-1	TGTGCCAGCAGCCAGCTAGGGGGGGTCGGCACTGAAGCTTTCTTT	CASSQLGGVGTEAFF
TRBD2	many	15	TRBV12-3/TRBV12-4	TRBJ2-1	TGTGCCAGCAGTCCCAGCGGGAATTCCTACAATGAGCAGTTCTTC	CASSPSGNSYNEQFF
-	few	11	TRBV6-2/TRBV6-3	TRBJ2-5	TGTGCCAGCTCGGAAAAAGAGACCCAGTACTTC	CASSEKETQYF
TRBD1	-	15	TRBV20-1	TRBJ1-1	TGCAGTGCCACAGGACAGGGAATAGCCCTCGCTGAAGCTTTCTTT	CSATGQGIALAEAFF
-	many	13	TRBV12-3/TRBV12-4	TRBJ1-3	TGTGCCAGCAGGGCAAGCTCTGGAAACACCATATATTTT	CASRASSGNTIYF
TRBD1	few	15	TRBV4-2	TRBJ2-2	TGTGCCAGCAGCCAAACGACAGGGTACCCCGGGGAGCTGTTTTTT	CASSQTTGYPGELFF
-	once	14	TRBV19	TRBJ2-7	TGTGCCAGTAGTATAGGTGAGGGGTGGAACGAGCAGTACTTC	CASSIGEGWNEQYF
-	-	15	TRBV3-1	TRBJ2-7	TGTGCCAGCAGCCAAGGCGGCAGCATTACCTACGAGCAGTACTTC	CASSQGGSITYEQYF
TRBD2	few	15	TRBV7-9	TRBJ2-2	TGTGCCAGCAGATATAGCGGGGGGAACACCGGGGAGCTGTTTTTT	CASRYSGGNTGELFF
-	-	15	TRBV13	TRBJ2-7	TGTGCCAGCAGTCGCGGACACAGGGTAACCTACGAGCAGTACTTC	CASSRGHRVTYEQYF
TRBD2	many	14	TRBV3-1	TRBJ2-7	TGTGCCAGCAGCCCTACCCGACTAGCGGGCGAGCAGTACTTC	CASSPTRLAGEQYF
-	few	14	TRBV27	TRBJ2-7	TGTGCCAGCAGTTGGGGGGACAGCGGCTACGAGCAGTACTTC	CASSWGDSGYEQYF
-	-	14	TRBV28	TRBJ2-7	TGTGCCAGCAGTTGGACCGGGACTCGGGGCGAGCAGTACTTC	CASSWTGTRGEQYF
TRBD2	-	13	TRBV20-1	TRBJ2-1	TGCAGTGGGTTAGCGGGGGGGCGTCGTGAGCAGTTCTTC	CSGLAGGRREQFF
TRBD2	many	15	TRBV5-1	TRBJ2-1	TGCGCCAGCAGCTTGGGACTAGCACACGTCAATGAGCAGTTCTTC	CASSLGLAHVNEQFF
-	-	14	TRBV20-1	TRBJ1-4	TGCAGTGCTAGAGAAGGGGGACGGAGGGAAAAACTGTTTTTT	CSAREGGRREKLFF
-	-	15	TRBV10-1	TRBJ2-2	TGCGCCAGCAGTGAGTGGCAGGGCGACACCGGGGAGCTGTTTTTT	CASSEWQGDTGELFF
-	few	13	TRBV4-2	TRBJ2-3	TGTGCCAGCAGCCTCTCCCGACTAGATACGCAGTATTTT	CASSLSRLDTQYF
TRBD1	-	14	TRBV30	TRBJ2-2	TGTGCCTGGAGTCGGACAGGGAGGACCGGGGAGCTGTTTTTT	CAWSRTGRTGELFF
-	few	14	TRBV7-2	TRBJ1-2	TGTGCCAGCAGCCCCTTAGGGTCCGGGGATGGCTACACCTTC	CASSPLGSGDGYTF
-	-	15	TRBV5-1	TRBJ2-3	TGCGCCAGCAGCCCGACTCAGAGGGGCACAGATACGCAGTATTTT	CASSPTQRGTDTQYF
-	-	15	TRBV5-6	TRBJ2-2	TGTGCCAGCACCCCTCGAACAGGGTCCACCGGGGAGCTGTTTTTT	CASTPRTGSTGELFF
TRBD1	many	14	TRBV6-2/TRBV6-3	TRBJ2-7	TGTGCCAGCAGTCCCGGACAGGGGCTCTACGAGCAGTACTTC	CASSPGQGLYEQYF
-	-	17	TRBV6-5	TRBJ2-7	TGTGCCAGCAGTTACTCGGGTGGTGTGACCCAGTCCTACGAGCAGTACTTC	CASSYSGGVTQSYEQYF
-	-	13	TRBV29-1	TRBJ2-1	TGCAGCACCACGAGGGAAACCTACAATGAGCAGTTCTTC	CSTTRETYNEQFF
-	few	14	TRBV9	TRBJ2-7	TGTGCCAGCAGCGTAGGGACTCCCTCCTACGAGCAGTACTTC	CASSVGTPSYEQYF
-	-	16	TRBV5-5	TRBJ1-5	TGTGCCAGCAGTTTGCTAGGGATGTCGGGCAATCAGCCCCAGCATTTT	CASSLLGMSGNQPQHF
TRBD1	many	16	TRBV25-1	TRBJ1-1	TGTGCCAGCAGTGACCCTCCTCACAGGGGGGATACTGAAGCTTTCTTT	CASSDPPHRGDTEAFF
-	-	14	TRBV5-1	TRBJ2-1	TGCGCCAGCAGCGTCATAACAGGCAACAATGAGCAGTTCTTC	CASSVITGNNEQFF
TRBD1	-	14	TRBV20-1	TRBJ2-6	TGCAGTGCCGTGGACAGGGCAGGGGCCAACGTCCTGACTTTC	CSAVDRAGANVLTF
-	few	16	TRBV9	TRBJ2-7	TGTGCCAGCAGCGTAGCCGCGGGCCCCCAACACTACGAGCAGTACTTC	CASSVAAGPQHYEQYF
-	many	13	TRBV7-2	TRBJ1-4	TGTGCCAGCAGGAAAACTCCACCCTCCGCCCTGTTTTTT	CASRKTPPSALFF
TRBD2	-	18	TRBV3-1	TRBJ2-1	TGTACCTTCAGTTTCCAGGGACTAGCGGGGAGAGCCTACAATGAGCAGTTCTTC	CTFSFQGLAGRAYNEQFF